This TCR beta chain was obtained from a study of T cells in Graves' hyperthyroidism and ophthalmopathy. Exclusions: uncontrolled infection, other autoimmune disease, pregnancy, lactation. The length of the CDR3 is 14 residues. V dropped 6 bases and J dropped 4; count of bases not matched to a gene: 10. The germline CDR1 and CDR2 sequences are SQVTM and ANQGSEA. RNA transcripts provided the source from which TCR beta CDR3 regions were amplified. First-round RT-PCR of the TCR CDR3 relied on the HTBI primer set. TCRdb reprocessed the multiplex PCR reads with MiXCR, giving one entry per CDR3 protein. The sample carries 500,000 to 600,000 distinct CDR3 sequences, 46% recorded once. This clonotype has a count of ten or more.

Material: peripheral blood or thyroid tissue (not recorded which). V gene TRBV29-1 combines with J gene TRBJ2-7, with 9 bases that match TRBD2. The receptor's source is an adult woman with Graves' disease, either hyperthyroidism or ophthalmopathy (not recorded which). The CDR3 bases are TGCAGCGTCGGACTAGCGTGGGGGAATTACGAGCAGTACTTC. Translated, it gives CSVGLAWGNYEQYF.